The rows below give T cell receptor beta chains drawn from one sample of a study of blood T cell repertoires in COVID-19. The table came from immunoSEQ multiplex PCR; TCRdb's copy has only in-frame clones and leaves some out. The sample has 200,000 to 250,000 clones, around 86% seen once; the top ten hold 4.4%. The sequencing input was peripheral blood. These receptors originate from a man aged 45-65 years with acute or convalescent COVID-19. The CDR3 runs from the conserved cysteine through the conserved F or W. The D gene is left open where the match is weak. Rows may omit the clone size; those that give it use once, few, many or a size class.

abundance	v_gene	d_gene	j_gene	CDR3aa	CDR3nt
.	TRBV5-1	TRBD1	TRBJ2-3	CASSLLQGLIKDTQYF	TGCGCCAGCAGCTTACTACAGGGGTTGATTAAGGATACGCAGTATTTT
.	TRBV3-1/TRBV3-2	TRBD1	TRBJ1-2	CASAEGAIGYGYTF	TGTGCCAGCGCGGAGGGGGCGATTGGCTATGGCTACACCTTC
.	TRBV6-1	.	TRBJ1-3	CASSARDPGQGNTIYF	TGTGCCAGCAGTGCTCGGGACCCCGGACAGGGAAACACCATATATTTT
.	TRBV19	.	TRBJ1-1	CASSAQVLNTEAFF	TGTGCCAGTAGTGCACAGGTATTGAACACTGAAGCTTTCTTT
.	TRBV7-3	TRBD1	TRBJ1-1	CASSLQGAVNTEAFF	TGTGCCAGCAGCTTACAGGGGGCGGTGAACACTGAAGCTTTCTTT
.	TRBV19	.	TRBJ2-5	CASSLGVSVQETQYF	TGTGCCAGTAGTTTGGGAGTTTCGGTCCAAGAGACCCAGTACTTC
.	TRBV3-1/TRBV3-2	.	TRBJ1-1	CASSLGGNTEAFF	TGTGCCAGCAGCCTGGGAGGGAACACTGAAGCTTTCTTT
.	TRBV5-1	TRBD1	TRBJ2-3	CASRPGQGAADTQYF	TGCGCCAGCAGACCGGGACAGGGGGCAGCCGATACGCAGTATTTT
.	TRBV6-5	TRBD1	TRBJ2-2	CASRKDRAAGELFF	TGTGCCAGCAGGAAAGACAGGGCGGCCGGGGAGCTGTTTTTT
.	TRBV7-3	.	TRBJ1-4	CASSLTDSRTTNEKLFF	TGTGCCAGCAGTTTAACGGACAGTAGAACAACTAATGAAAAACTGTTTTTT
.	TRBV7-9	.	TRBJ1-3	CASSLGASSGNTIYF	TGTGCCAGCAGCTTAGGAGCGAGCTCTGGAAACACCATATATTTT
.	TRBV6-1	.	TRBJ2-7	CASSEARRGHSYEQYF	TGTGCCAGCAGTGAAGCGCGGCGGGGGCACTCCTACGAGCAGTACTTC
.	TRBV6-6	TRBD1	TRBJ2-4	CASLDRVVNIQYF	TGTGCCAGCTTGGACAGGGTGGTGAACATTCAGTACTTC
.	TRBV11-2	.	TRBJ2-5	CASSLDRAQGTQYF	TGTGCCAGCAGCTTAGACCGGGCCCAGGGGACCCAGTACTTC
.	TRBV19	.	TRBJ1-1	CASSILRGVNTEAFF	TGTGCCAGTAGTATACTTCGGGGAGTAAACACTGAAGCTTTCTTT
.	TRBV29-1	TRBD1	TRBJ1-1	CSVVLSGGLTEAFF	TGCAGCGTTGTTCTTTCAGGGGGACTTACTGAAGCTTTCTTT
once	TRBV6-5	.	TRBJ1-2	CASTKQGGWDGYTF	TGTGCCAGCACTAAACAGGGCGGTTGGGATGGCTACACCTTC
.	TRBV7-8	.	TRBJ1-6	CASSLDRVNSPLHF	TGTGCCAGCAGCTTGGACAGAGTAAATTCACCCCTCCACTTT
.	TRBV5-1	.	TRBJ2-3	CASSFGGGGSTDTQYF	TGCGCCAGCAGCTTCGGGGGCGGGGGATCCACAGATACGCAGTATTTT
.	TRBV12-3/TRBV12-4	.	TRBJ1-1	CASSWTPNTEAFF	TGTGCCAGCAGCTGGACACCGAACACTGAAGCTTTCTTT
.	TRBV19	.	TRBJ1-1	CASSLETLNTEAFF	TGTGCCAGTAGTCTTGAGACATTGAACACTGAAGCTTTCTTT
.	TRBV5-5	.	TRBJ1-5	CASSLLEGASNQPQHF	TGTGCCAGCAGCTTGTTAGAAGGGGCCAGCAATCAGCCCCAGCATTTT
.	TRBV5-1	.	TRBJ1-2	CASSLEGGGVNGYTF	TGCGCCAGCAGCTTGGAAGGCGGGGGCGTAAATGGCTACACCTTC
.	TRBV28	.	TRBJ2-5	CASSPPGLVQYQETQYF	TGTGCCAGCAGCCCACCGGGGTTGGTCCAGTACCAAGAGACCCAGTACTTC
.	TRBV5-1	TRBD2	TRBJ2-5	CASSLEPAGVGETQYF	TGCGCCAGCAGCTTGGAACCAGCGGGGGTCGGGGAGACCCAGTACTTC
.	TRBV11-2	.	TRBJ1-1	CASSSRVNTEAFF	TGTGCCAGCAGCTCACGGGTGAACACTGAAGCTTTCTTT
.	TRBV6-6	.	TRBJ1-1	CATTGLPLSEAFF	TGTGCCACCACGGGACTCCCACTGTCTGAAGCTTTCTTT
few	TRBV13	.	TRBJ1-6	CASSGRDYNSPLHF	TGTGCCAGCAGCGGCCGGGATTATAATTCACCCCTCCACTTT
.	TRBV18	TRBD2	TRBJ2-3	CASSPPSSGAADTQYF	TGTGCCAGCTCACCACCATCAAGCGGGGCGGCAGATACGCAGTATTTT
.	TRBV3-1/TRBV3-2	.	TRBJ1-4	CASGLYRVNEKLFF	TGTGCCAGCGGTCTCTACAGGGTGAATGAAAAACTGTTTTTT
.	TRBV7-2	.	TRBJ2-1	CASSLTGTSYNEQFF	TGTGCCAGCAGCCTGACAGGTACCTCCTACAATGAGCAGTTCTTC
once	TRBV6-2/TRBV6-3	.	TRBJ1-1	CASSYGGGGADTEAFF	TGTGCCAGCAGTTACGGAGGGGGGGGCGCAGACACTGAAGCTTTCTTT
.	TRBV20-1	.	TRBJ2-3	CSASNPTSVPDTQYF	TGCAGTGCTAGTAATCCGACCAGCGTCCCAGATACGCAGTATTTT
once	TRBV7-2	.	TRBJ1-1	CASSLTGFVAEAFF	TGTGCCAGCAGCCTCACAGGGTTTGTCGCTGAAGCTTTCTTT
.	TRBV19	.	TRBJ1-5	CASSVQGEGDYQPQHF	TGTGCCAGTAGTGTACAGGGTGAAGGGGATTATCAGCCCCAGCATTTT
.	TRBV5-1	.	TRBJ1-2	CASSLAAGVNYGYTF	TGCGCCAGCAGCCTGGCCGCGGGGGTAAACTATGGCTACACCTTC
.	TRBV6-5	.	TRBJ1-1	CASSYRDTLNTEAFF	TGTGCCAGCAGTTACCGGGACACACTTAACACTGAAGCTTTCTTT
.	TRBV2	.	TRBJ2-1	CASLTRGGNEQFF	TGTGCCAGCCTCACCAGAGGGGGAAATGAGCAGTTCTTC
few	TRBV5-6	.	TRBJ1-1	CASSRRVMNTEAFF	TGTGCCAGCAGCCGACGGGTGATGAACACTGAAGCTTTCTTT
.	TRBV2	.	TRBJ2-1	CASKEGLVQFF	TGTGCCAGCAAGGAGGGCCTGGTGCAGTTCTTC
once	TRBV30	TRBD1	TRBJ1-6	CAWSAWTGRANSPLHF	TGTGCCTGGAGCGCCTGGACAGGGCGTGCGAATTCACCCCTCCACTTT
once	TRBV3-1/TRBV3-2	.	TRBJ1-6	CASSQVVLDSPLHF	TGTGCCAGCAGCCAAGTAGTTTTGGATTCACCCCTCCACTTT
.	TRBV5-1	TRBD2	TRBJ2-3	CASSPGLVGSTDTQYF	TGCGCCAGCAGCCCCGGACTAGTCGGGAGCACAGATACGCAGTATTTT
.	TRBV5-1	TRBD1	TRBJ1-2	CASSLEGTGFGYTF	TGCGCCAGCAGCTTGGAAGGGACAGGGTTTGGCTACACCTTC
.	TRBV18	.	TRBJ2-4	CASSPRGAENIQYF	TGTGCCAGCTCACCACGGGGAGCAGAAAACATTCAGTACTTC
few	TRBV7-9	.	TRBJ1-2	CASSLTGFNYGYTF	TGTGCCAGCAGCTTAACAGGGTTCAACTATGGCTACACCTTC
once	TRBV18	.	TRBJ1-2	CASSPTDSNYGYTF	TGTGCCAGCTCACCGACGGACTCTAACTATGGCTACACCTTC
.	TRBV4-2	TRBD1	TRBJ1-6	CASKNDRASSPLHF	TGTGCCAGTAAAAACGACAGGGCGAGTTCACCCCTCCACTTT
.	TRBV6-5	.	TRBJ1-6	CASSLQQGAYSPLHF	TGTGCCAGCAGCCTGCAACAGGGTGCATATTCACCCCTCCACTTT
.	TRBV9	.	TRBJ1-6	CASSVGTPNSPLHF	TGTGCCAGCAGCGTAGGGACTCCTAATTCACCCCTCCACTTT
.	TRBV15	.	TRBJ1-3	CATSRTTGTGNTIYF	TGTGCCACCAGCAGAACTACAGGGACTGGAAACACCATATATTTT
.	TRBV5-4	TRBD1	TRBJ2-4	CASSSTDRADIQYF	TGTGCCAGCAGCTCCACAGACAGGGCGGACATTCAGTACTTC
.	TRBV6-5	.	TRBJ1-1	CASSYQDKNTEAFF	TGTGCCAGCAGTTACCAGGACAAGAACACTGAAGCTTTCTTT
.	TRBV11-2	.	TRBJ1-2	CASSSGVNYGYTF	TGTGCCAGCAGCTCAGGGGTTAACTATGGCTACACCTTC
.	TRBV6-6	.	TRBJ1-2	CASSYNAGVNYGYTF	TGTGCCAGCAGTTACAACGCAGGGGTTAACTATGGCTACACCTTC
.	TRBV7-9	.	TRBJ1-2	CASSLGLLDYGYTF	TGTGCCAGCAGCTTGGGACTTCTAGACTATGGCTACACCTTC
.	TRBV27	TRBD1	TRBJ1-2	CASSFLGQGAGDYGYTF	TGTGCCAGCAGTTTTCTAGGACAGGGGGCAGGTGACTATGGCTACACCTTC
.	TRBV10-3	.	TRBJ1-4	CAISVGQAVNEKLFF	TGTGCCATCAGCGTGGGCCAGGCAGTTAATGAAAAACTGTTTTTT
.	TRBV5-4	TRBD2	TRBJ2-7	CASSLVAGEGKQYF	TGTGCCAGCAGCTTGGTTGCCGGGGAGGGAAAGCAGTACTTC